One T cell receptor (delta chain) is described in this entry. This clone was picked up a small number of times. The antigen it recognizes is unknown. For this DNA, TCRdb reports the protein of a much larger clone, which diverges at residue 12, most likely from a read error; the protein presented here is translated directly from the DNA. The instrument was an Illumina MiSeq. Clonotypes were called again by TCRdb from the public reads via CATT, and duplicate nucleotide sequences were then merged into one entry. The sample includes 2,500 or so delta-chain clones, with around a tenth observed a single time. The top ten hold 15% to 17% of the sample. CDR1 and CDR2 (GEAIGNYY, EKD) derive from the germline V gene. Reading from cysteine to phenylalanine, the CDR3 counts 20 amino acids. Left in the record is the CDR3 DNA by itself, 60 bases read in frame from the first base. Ends trimmed: V by 0 bases, J by 2 bases; bases unmatched to a gene: 8.

The record originates from a study of gamma-delta chains in newborns, infants, children (dated by TCRdb to the late 2010s). For the study in its entirety: According to the study title, microbial exposure causes polyclonal expansion of innate gammadelta T cells right after birth. The study investigated how microbial exposure shaped innate gammadelta T cell populations in human newborns immediately after birth.

The rearrangement joined TRDV2 to TRDJ3, with 11 bases aligning to TRDD3. The sequence came from a child who was a newborn, infant or young child, either healthy, febrile or measles-vaccinated (not recorded which). Sequencing used blood. CDR3 reads: CACDTVLLGDSPWDTRQMFF. At the DNA level, the sequence is TGTGCCTGTGACACCGTGCTACTGGGGGATAGCCCCTGGGACACCCGACAGATGTTTTTC.